The 13 T cell receptor beta chains given below trace back to one sample, sequenced in a study of T cells after yellow fever vaccination. TCRdb called the 5' RACE reads again in MiXCR, with one record for every CDR3 protein. The sample includes approximately 250,000 distinct CDR3 sequences, about 5% of them seen just once. The sequenced sample was CD4+ T cells sorted from PBMCs, obtained on the day of the yellow fever booster vaccination. These receptors were obtained from a young man who received the YFV17D yellow fever vaccine.

The rearrangement joins TRBV18 to TRBJ1-1; 7 positions match TRBD1. CDR1 and CDR2 (germline): KGHSH, LQKENI. CDR3 size: 16 residues. The V and J ends lost 4 bases and 3 bases, in that order; junction bases with no gene match: 11. CDR3 DNA sequence: TGTGCCAGCTCACTAAGACAGGGATCGAGGGACACTGAAGCTTTCTTT. Amino acid sequence: CASSLRQGSRDTEAFF.

This clonotype has only a few counts. This chain links TRBV15 with TRBJ2-7; a weak D match, TRBD1 (5 bases). The CDR3 totals 12 residues. The germline V and J ends were trimmed by 0 bases and 5 bases, with 5 bases remaining between them. CDR1 and CDR2 (germline): LNHNV, YYDKDF (reference sequence). CDR3 nucleotide sequence: TGTGCCACCAGCAGAGACAGGGACGAGCAGTACGTC. Its protein product is CATSRDRDEQYV.

The table lists this clonotype with a few counts. The gene calls are TRBV5-1 and TRBJ2-1; the D gene is possibly TRBD1 (6 bases). Germline lookup yields CDR1 SGHRS and CDR2 YFSETQ. The ends were cut back, 3 bases at V and 2 bases at J, with 12 bases in the middle. The CDR3 has 15 residues. This CDR3 is CASSWTEKAYNEQFF. Written as DNA, the CDR3 is TGCGCCAGCAGCTGGACAGAGAAGGCCTACAATGAGCAGTTCTTC.

In its sample, this clonotype was seen once. The chain is built from TRBV7-9 and TRBJ2-7; D gene ambiguous. Trimming stripped 1 base from V and 8 bases from J, with 6 bases between. The CDR3 extends over 11 amino acids. The germline CDR1 and CDR2 sequences are SEHNR and FQNEAQ (reference sequence). The CDR3 reads CASSLGTQQYF. The CDR3 bases are TGTGCCAGCAGCTTAGGCACCCAGCAGTACTTC.

This clonotype occurred a few times. This chain links TRBV3-1 with TRBJ1-5, with unresolved D. The CDR3 runs to 15 residues. Trimming pared 0 bases from V and 3 bases from J, leaving 9 bases between. Germline V gene data show CDR1 as LGHDT and CDR2 as YNNKEL (reference sequence). CDR3 protein: CASSQDISLNQPQHF. The CDR3 DNA is TGTGCCAGCAGCCAAGATATTAGCCTCAATCAGCCCCAGCATTTT.

The sample holds many counts of this clonotype. The chain combines TRBV28 with TRBJ1-2; 8 nucleotides match TRBD1. Germline V gene lookup returns CDR1 MDHEN and CDR2 SYDVKM. The V and J ends lost 6 bases and 5 bases, in that order; junction bases with no gene match: 11. The CDR3 is 15 amino acids. CDR3 in amino acids: CASRPVWGQAYGYTF. CDR3 coding DNA: TGTGCCAGCAGGCCGGTCTGGGGACAGGCATATGGCTACACCTTC.

The chain carries TRBV5-6 and TRBJ2-7, with D perhaps being TRBD1 or TRBD2 (5 bases each). This CDR3 spans 15 amino acids. The V gene lost 0 bases and the J gene lost 0 bases, with 10 bases spanning the gap. Germline V gene lookup returns CDR1 SGHDT and CDR2 YYEEEE. CDR3: CASSLGDGYSYEQYV. CDR3 nucleotides: TGTGCCAGCAGCTTGGGGGACGGATACTCCTACGAGCAGTACGTC.

This chain uses TRBV7-9 with TRBJ1-2, with no clear D. CDR1 and CDR2 from the germline V gene are SEHNR and FQNEAQ (reference sequence). The CDR3 runs 12 residues. V lost 1 base and J 6 bases, leaving 6 bases between the germline ends. CDR3 in amino acids: CASSLEQHGYTF. The CDR3 DNA reads as TGTGCCAGCAGCTTAGAACAACATGGCTACACCTTC. The full variable domain, completed using reference TRBV7-9 and TRBJ1-2, is DTGVSQNPRHKITKRGQNVTFRCDPISEHNRLYWYRQTLGQGPEFLTYFQNEAQLEKSRLLSDRFSAERPKGSFSTLEIQRTEQGDSAMYLCASSLEQHGYTFGSGTRLTVV.

In its sample, this clonotype was seen a few times. The chain employs TRBV5-1 and TRBJ1-2; D is undetermined. Trimming cost V 0 bases and J 8 bases, with 20 bases left between them. CDR1 and CDR2 (germline): SGHRS, YFSETQ. This CDR3 contains 16 residues. The CDR3 spells CASSLEEAPNTLGYTF. The CDR3 DNA reads TGCGCCAGCAGCTTGGAGGAGGCTCCCAATACTCTCGGCTACACCTTC.

The rearrangement uses TRBV10-3 and TRBJ2-1, with D possibly being TRBD1 (5 bases). Germline values: CDR1 ENHRY, CDR2 SYGVKD. The CDR3 extends over 14 amino acids. The V gene lost 7 bases and the J gene lost 0 bases, with 10 bases spanning the gap. The CDR3 DNA sequence: TGTGCCATCATGTCAGGGAACTCCTACAATGAGCAGTTCTTC. This encodes CAIMSGNSYNEQFF.

This clonotype appeared many times. The chain has TRBV9 and TRBJ1-4, with 7 bases lining up with TRBD1. V was clipped by 4 bases and J by 4 bases; unmatched bases: 7. This CDR3 region has 15 residues. Looked up from germline, CDR1 is SGDLS and CDR2 is YYNGEE. The CDR3 is CASSPRGRDNEKLFF. CDR3 nucleotides: TGTGCCAGCAGCCCCAGGGGGAGGGATAATGAAAAACTGTTTTTT.

This clonotype has ten or more counts. The rearrangement links TRBV20-1 to TRBJ2-1; D gene ambiguous. The V end lost 2 bases, the J end lost 6 bases, and 8 bases lay between the germline ends. CDR1 is DFQATT and CDR2 is SNEGSKA in the germline V gene (reference sequence). The CDR3 consists of 12 residues. The CDR3 sequence is CSARTYFNEQFF. CDR3 in DNA: TGCAGTGCTAGAACATATTTCAATGAGCAGTTCTTC.

At least ten counts were recorded for this clonotype. This chain joins TRBV3-1 and TRBJ2-7; D remains unclear. Looked up from germline, CDR1 is LGHDT and CDR2 is YNNKEL (reference sequence). Trimming took off 1 base at V and 6 bases at J, with 16 bases between the two ends. CDR3 length: 15 residues. The CDR3 DNA follows: TGTGCCAGCAGCCAAGGGACCCCTCCTTTGGGCGAGCAGTACGTC. Translating it yields CASSQGTPPLGEQYV.